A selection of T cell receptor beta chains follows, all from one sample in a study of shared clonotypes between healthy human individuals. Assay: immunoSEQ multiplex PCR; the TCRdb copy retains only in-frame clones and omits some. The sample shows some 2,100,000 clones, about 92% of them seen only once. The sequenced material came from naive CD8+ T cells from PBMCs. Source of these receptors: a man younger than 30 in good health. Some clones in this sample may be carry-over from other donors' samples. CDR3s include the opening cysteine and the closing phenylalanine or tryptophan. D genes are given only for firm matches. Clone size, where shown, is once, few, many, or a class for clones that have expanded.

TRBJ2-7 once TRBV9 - CASSVSIRGDEQYF TGTGCCAGCAGCGTAAGCATTAGGGGCGACGAGCAGTACTTC
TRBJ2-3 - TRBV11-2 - CASSLGLDVDTQYF TGTGCCAGCAGCTTAGGCCTAGATGTGGATACGCAGTATTTT
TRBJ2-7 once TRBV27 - CASRPGAGGWPYEQYF TGTGCCAGCAGACCTGGGGCTGGGGGTTGGCCCTACGAGCAGTACTTC
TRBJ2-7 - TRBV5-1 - CASSFGVRSYEQYF TGCGCCAGCAGCTTCGGTGTCCGCTCCTACGAGCAGTACTTC
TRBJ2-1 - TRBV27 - CASSIGGNSYNEQFF TGTGCCAGCAGTATAGGCGGGAACAGCTACAATGAGCAGTTCTTC
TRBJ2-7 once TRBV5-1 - CASSLEGGHRGPYEQYF TGCGCCAGCAGCTTGGAGGGCGGACACCGAGGGCCCTACGAGCAGTACTTC
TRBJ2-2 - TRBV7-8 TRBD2 CASSLAGLGRRDGELFF TGTGCCAGCAGCTTAGCGGGACTAGGACGGAGGGACGGGGAGCTGTTTTTT
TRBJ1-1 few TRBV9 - CASSVGGLGTEAFF TGTGCCAGCAGCGTAGGGGGGCTCGGCACTGAAGCTTTCTTT
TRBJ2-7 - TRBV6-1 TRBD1 CASSPGGYYEQYF TGTGCCAGCAGTCCAGGGGGCTACTACGAGCAGTACTTC
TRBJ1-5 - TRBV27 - CASSPSFGPAGQPQHF TGTGCCAGCAGTCCTTCCTTTGGGCCCGCGGGTCAGCCCCAGCATTTT
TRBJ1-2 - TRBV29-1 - CSVAGYYGYTF TGCAGCGTTGCAGGATATTATGGCTACACCTTC
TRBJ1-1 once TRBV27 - CASSRTRVPGTEAFF TGTGCCAGCAGTCGCACCAGGGTGCCTGGGACTGAAGCTTTCTTT
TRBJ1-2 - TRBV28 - CASGSNYGYTF TGTGCCAGCGGCTCTAACTATGGCTACACCTTC
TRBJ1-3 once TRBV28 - CASTPDVGNTIYF TGTGCCAGCACCCCCGATGTCGGAAACACCATATATTTT
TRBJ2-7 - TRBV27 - CASSLTGYEQYF TGTGCCAGCAGTCTAACAGGCTACGAGCAGTACTTC
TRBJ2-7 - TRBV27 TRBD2 CASSLRGGGEQYF TGTGCCAGCAGTTTACGGGGGGGCGGCGAGCAGTACTTC
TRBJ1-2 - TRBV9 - CASSLTLRYGYTF TGTGCCAGCAGCCTGACCCTCCGCTATGGCTACACCTTC